This T cell receptor (beta chain) came from a study of OX40 agonist ivuxolimab in advanced cancers. Background for the entire study: The costimulatory receptor OX40 (CD134) was targeted by ivuxolimab, a fully human IgG2 agonistic monoclonal antibody. The paper covers the monotherapy dose-escalation part of the phase I ivuxolimab trial, which included N ≈ 50 patients. In the dose-escalation cohort, 82.7% of patients were male, and the mean age was approximately 64 years, with a range of about 23 to 90. Intravenous ivuxolimab was administered to patients every 2 weeks at six dose levels: 0.01, 0.1, 0.3, 1.5, 3 and 10 mg/kg. Partial responses occurred in three dose-escalation patients, of whom one had hepatocellular carcinoma and two had cutaneous melanoma. Peripheral TCRbeta sequencing aimed to test whether ivuxolimab altered TCR sequence diversity and caused clonal T-cell expansion. Prior anti-PD-1, anti-PD-L1 or anti-CTLA-4 therapy was permitted, and checkpoint inhibitors had been received by 40% to 50% of dose-escalation patients. Of the roughly 52 patients in dose escalation, approximately 20 had hepatocellular carcinoma, some 15 had melanoma, 9 had renal cell carcinoma and 9 had head and neck cancer.

This clone came up a few times. It lacks a known antigen. Base qualities are not at hand, and no much larger clone is one base apart. Overall study outcomes, separate from this receptor: At doses of 0.1 to 3.0 mg/kg, clonal expansion of both CD4+ and CD8+ blood T cells was observed from baseline to week 6. Low levels of normalized T-cell clonal expansion were also seen in some nonresponding patients. Which antigens the clonally expanded peripheral T cells were specific for was not determined. Partial responders in the 0.1-3.0 mg/kg groups had among the lowest normalized peripheral clonal expansion, especially among CD8+ T cells. After ivuxolimab, more expanded clones were found on average in CD8+ T cells than in CD4+ T cells.

Patients with a history of autoimmune disease or receiving systemic immunosuppression were excluded from the trial. In every dose cohort, peripheral blood was drawn for TCR sequencing at baseline, cycle 4 day 1, and cycle 7 day 1. Samples came from an open-label, multicenter, first-in-human phase I dose-escalation trial of ivuxolimab. Adults with locally advanced or metastatic melanoma, renal cell carcinoma, hepatocellular carcinoma or head and neck squamous cell carcinoma were enrolled in the trial. CD4+ and CD8+ T cells were sorted separately from peripheral blood before TCR sequencing. As encoded in the germline V gene (reference sequence), CDR1 is SEHNR while CDR2 is FQNEAQ. The trim is 11 bases for V and 2 bases for J, with a gap of 13 bases between the germline ends. From its cysteine to its phenylalanine, the CDR3 spans 12 amino acids. Only CDR3 DNA is held: 36 bases, read in frame from base 1.

Genomic DNA was extracted from sorted cells for sequencing of the TCRbeta CDR3 region. TCRbeta CDR3 regions were sequenced using the immunoSEQ Assay. This immuneACCESS table, as held by TCRdb, lists in-frame sequences with V and J called but not all clones. Of the missing ones, under half trace to an unresolved V gene in checked studies; the others have no known cause. This sample lists 15,000 or so clones; approximately 80% were detected once. The ten largest clonotypes hold roughly 36% of the sample. This chain joins TRBV7-9 to TRBJ2-7, with the D gene too uncertain to name. Source: CD4+ or CD8+ T cells sorted from blood, taken in a trial of the OX40 agonist ivuxolimab. This clonotype originated in an adult with an advanced solid tumor such as melanoma, head and neck, liver or kidney cancer. The nucleotide sequence is given as TGTGCCTCCCAAGTGGCCCCCTACGAGCAGTACTTC. The resulting protein is CASQVAPYEQYF.